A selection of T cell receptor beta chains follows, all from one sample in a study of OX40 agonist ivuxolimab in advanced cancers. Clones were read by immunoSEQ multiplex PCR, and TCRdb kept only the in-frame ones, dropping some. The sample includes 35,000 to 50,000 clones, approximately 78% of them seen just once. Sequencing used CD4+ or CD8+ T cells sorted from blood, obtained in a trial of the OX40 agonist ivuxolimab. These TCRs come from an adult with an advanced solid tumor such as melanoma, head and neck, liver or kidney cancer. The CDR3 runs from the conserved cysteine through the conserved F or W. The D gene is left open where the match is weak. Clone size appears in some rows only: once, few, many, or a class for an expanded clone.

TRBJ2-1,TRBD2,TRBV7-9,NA,TGTGCCAGCAGCTCTAGCGGGAGGGCTGACAATGAGCAGTTCTTC,CASSSSGRADNEQFF
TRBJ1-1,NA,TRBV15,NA,TGTGCCACCAGCGTACGCACAGGGTACACTGAAGCTTTCTTT,CATSVRTGYTEAFF
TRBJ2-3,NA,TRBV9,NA,TGTGCCAGCAGCACCAACGCAGATACGCAGTATTTT,CASSTNADTQYF
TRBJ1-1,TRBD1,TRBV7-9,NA,TGTGCCAGCAGCTTAGTGCGGACAGGGAACACTGAAGCTTTCTTT,CASSLVRTGNTEAFF
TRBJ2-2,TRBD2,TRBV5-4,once,TGTGCCAGCAGCCCAGCAAGCGGGCCTAGCGGAACCGGGGAGCTGTTTTTT,CASSPASGPSGTGELFF
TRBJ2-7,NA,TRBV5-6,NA,TGTGCCAGCAGCTTAGGAGGCGAGCAGTACTTC,CASSLGGEQYF
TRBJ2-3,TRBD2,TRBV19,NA,TGTGCCAGTAGTCCACAAGCGGGAGTGCAAGATACGCAGTATTTT,CASSPQAGVQDTQYF
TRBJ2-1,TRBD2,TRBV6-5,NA,TGTGCCAGCAGTTTAGCGGGAGTGGGGAATGAGCAGTTCTTC,CASSLAGVGNEQFF
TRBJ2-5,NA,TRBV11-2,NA,TGTGCCAGCAGCTTACGAACAGGGTCCCAAGAGACCCAGTACTTC,CASSLRTGSQETQYF
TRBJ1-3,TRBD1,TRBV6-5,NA,TGTGCCAGCAGTTGGACAGGAACCTCTGGAAACACCATATATTTT,CASSWTGTSGNTIYF
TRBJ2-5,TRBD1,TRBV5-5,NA,TGTGCCAGCAGCTCCCGGGACAGGGCCCCGCTGCAGTACTTC,CASSSRDRAPLQYF
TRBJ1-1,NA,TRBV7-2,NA,TGTGCCAGCAGTCCATACACTGAAGCTTTCTTT,CASSPYTEAFF
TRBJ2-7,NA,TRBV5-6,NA,TGTGCCAGCAGCATAGGGGGAGACTCCTACGAGCAGTACTTC,CASSIGGDSYEQYF
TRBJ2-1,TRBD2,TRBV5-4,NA,TGTGCCAGCAGCTCGTCACTAGCGGGAGCATCAGAGCAGTTCTTC,CASSSSLAGASEQFF
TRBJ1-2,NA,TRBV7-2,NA,TGTGCCAGCAGCTTAGTCTCGACCGGGGACTATGGCTACACCTTC,CASSLVSTGDYGYTF
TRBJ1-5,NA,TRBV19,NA,TGTGCCAGTAGTATCGGGGGGGGTAGGCCAAACACACACAATCAGCCCCAGCATTTT,CASSIGGGRPNTHNQPQHF
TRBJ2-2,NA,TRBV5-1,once,TGCGCCAGCAGCTTGGATGGACCTGAACTCACCGGGGAGCTGTTTTTT,CASSLDGPELTGELFF
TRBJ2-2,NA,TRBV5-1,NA,TGCGCCAGCAGCTTGGGGGGAGGTTGGAGAATCACCGGGGAGCTGTTTTTT,CASSLGGGWRITGELFF
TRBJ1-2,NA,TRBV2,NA,TGTGCCAGCACAAGGGAGGGTTACACTAACTATGGCTACACCTTC,CASTREGYTNYGYTF
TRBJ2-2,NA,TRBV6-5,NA,TGTGCCAGCAGTTACAAGGCTAGGCTCACCCGGGAGCTGTTTTTT,CASSYKARLTRELFF
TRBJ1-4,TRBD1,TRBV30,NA,TGTGCCTGGAGTGTACAGGGGAATGAAAAACTGTTTTTT,CAWSVQGNEKLFF
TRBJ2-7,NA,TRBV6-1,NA,TGTGCCAGCAAGCGCGCTTGGGAGCAGTACTTC,CASKRAWEQYF
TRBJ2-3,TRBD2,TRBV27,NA,TGTGCCAGCAGTTCTAGCTTAGCGGGAGGGCAAGATACGCAGTATTTT,CASSSSLAGGQDTQYF
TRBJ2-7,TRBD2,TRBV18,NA,TGTGCCAGCTCACCAGTGACTAGCGGGAGTTCCGGCGAGCAGTACTTC,CASSPVTSGSSGEQYF
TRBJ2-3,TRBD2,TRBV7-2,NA,TGTGCCAGCAGCTCCGGACTAGCGGAAGATACGCAGTATTTT,CASSSGLAEDTQYF
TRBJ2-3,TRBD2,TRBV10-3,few,TGTGCCATCAGTGAGCCCAGGTCGGGGGGGAAGCAGTATTTT,CAISEPRSGGKQYF
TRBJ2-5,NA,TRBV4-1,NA,TGCGCCAGCAGCCAAGTGGCCGGGCAGGAGTACTTC,CASSQVAGQEYF
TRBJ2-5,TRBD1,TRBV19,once,TGTGCCAGTAGTGCCCGCGGGACAGGGGGGTCGGAGACCCAGTACTTC,CASSARGTGGSETQYF
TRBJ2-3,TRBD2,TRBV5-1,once,TGCGCCAGCAGCCCGGGACTAGCGGGAGCGGCAGATACGCAGTATTTT,CASSPGLAGAADTQYF
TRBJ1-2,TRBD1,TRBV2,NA,TGTGCCAGCAGTGAAGCGGGGACAGGGGGCACCTATGGCTACACCTTC,CASSEAGTGGTYGYTF
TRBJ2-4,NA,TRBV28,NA,TGTGCCAGCAGTTTCCGTTTAAGGGGGATGGAGCGCATTCAGTACTTC,CASSFRLRGMERIQYF
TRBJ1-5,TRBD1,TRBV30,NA,TGTGCCTTCACTTCCGGGACAGGGACCCAGCCCCAGCATTTT,CAFTSGTGTQPQHF
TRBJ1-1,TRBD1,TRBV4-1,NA,TGCGCCAGCAGCCGACAGGGCTTCACTGAAGCTTTCTTT,CASSRQGFTEAFF
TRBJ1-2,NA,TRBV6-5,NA,TGTGCCAGCAGTTACTCGGGGTCGACAGATAACTATGGCTACACCTTC,CASSYSGSTDNYGYTF
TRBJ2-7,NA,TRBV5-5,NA,TGTGCCAGCAGCCTTGGCGGGAACGCCTACGAGCAGTACTTC,CASSLGGNAYEQYF
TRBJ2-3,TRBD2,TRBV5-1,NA,TGCGCCAGCAGCTTGCGGGCACTAGCGGGACAAACTAGCACAGATACGCAGTATTTT,CASSLRALAGQTSTDTQYF
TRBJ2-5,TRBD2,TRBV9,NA,TGTGCCAGCAGCGTGGGAGGGGAGACCCAGTACTTC,CASSVGGETQYF
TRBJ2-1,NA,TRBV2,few,TGTGCCAGCGGCAGGGACCATGAGCAGTTCTTC,CASGRDHEQFF
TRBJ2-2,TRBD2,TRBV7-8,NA,TGTGCCAGCAGTGGTGGGACTAGCGGGTCCGGGGAGCTGTTTTTT,CASSGGTSGSGELFF
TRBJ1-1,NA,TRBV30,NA,TGTGCCTGGAGTGTTGGATCTGAAGCTTTCTTT,CAWSVGSEAFF
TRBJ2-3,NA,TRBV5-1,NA,TGCGCCAGCAGCTTGGGGGACTCGGAGTACGATACGCAGTATTTT,CASSLGDSEYDTQYF
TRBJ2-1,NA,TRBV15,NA,TGTGCCACCAGCAGAAATAGAGTTAGGTACAATGAGCAGTTCTTC,CATSRNRVRYNEQFF
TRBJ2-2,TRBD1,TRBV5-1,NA,TGCGCCAGCAGCTTGGGCCCCGGGACAGGGAACACCGGGGAGCTGTTTTTT,CASSLGPGTGNTGELFF
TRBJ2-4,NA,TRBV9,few,TGTGCCAGCAGCGTTTCCGGCAGGAATATTGACATTCAGTACTTC,CASSVSGRNIDIQYF
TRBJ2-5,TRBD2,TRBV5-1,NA,TGCGCCAGCAGCTTCCAAGCGGGATCGGAGCAAGAGACCCAGTACTTC,CASSFQAGSEQETQYF
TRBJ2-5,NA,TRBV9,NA,TGTGCCAGCAGCGTAGACTTTAAAGGGACCCAGTACTTC,CASSVDFKGTQYF
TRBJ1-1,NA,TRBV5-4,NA,TGTGCCAGCAGCTACTCAGATGAAGCTTTCTTT,CASSYSDEAFF
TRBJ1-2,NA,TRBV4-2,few,TGTGCCAGCAGCCAGGATGGGGCTGGCTACACCTTC,CASSQDGAGYTF
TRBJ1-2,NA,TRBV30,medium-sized,TGTGCCTGGAGTTGGGAGGATGGCTACACCTTC,CAWSWEDGYTF
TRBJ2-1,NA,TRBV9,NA,TGTGCCAGCAGCGTAGGAGTAGATTATTACAATGAGCAGTTCTTC,CASSVGVDYYNEQFF
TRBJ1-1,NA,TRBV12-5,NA,TGTGCTAGTGGTTTGTCCCCTACTACAGTTATGAACACTGAAGCTTTCTTT,CASGLSPTTVMNTEAFF